The rows below give T cell receptor beta chains drawn from one sample of a study of T cells in Graves' hyperthyroidism and ophthalmopathy. TCRdb recomputed calls from the multiplex PCR reads with MiXCR, one row per CDR3 protein. The table records hundreds of thousands of distinct CDR3 sequences, about 15% of them present only once. Sequences were obtained from blood. Receptors were obtained from a woman aged 40-49 years with Graves' ophthalmopathy. Both conserved end residues are part of each CDR3. Each record gives: V gene, D gene, J gene, clone size, CDR3 protein, CDR3 DNA. The D gene is left open where the match is weak. Part of the rows lack a size; the others show once, few, many or a class for expanded clones.

TRBV12-5	.	TRBJ1-2	.	CASGLVHGRLYGYTF	TGTGCTAGTGGTTTGGTACACGGCAGACTCTATGGCTACACCTTC
TRBV12-3/TRBV12-4	TRBD1	TRBJ2-2	.	CASRLRVRDRGQFGELFF	TGTGCCAGCAGGCTCCGCGTCAGGGACAGGGGGCAGTTCGGGGAGCTGTTTTTT
TRBV19	TRBD1	TRBJ2-6	few	CASSLRDRGRTSGANVLTF	TGTGCCAGTAGTCTCCGGGACAGGGGACGCACCTCTGGGGCCAACGTCCTGACTTTC
TRBV6-1	.	TRBJ2-5	.	CASRDPNYQWGETQYF	TGTGCCAGCAGAGATCCCAATTACCAGTGGGGGGAGACCCAGTACTTC
TRBV7-9	TRBD2	TRBJ2-7	many	CASSYGAGAPYEQYF	TGTGCCAGCAGCTACGGGGCGGGAGCACCCTACGAGCAGTACTTC
TRBV11-2	.	TRBJ1-5	many	CASSLGWPNQPQHF	TGTGCCAGCAGCTTAGGGTGGCCAAATCAGCCCCAGCATTTT
TRBV7-6	.	TRBJ2-5	once	CASSLRVDSETQYF	TGTGCCAGCAGCTTACGGGTCGACTCAGAGACCCAGTACTTC
TRBV7-9	.	TRBJ1-1	.	CASSLEDFPEAFF	TGTGCCAGCAGCTTAGAGGACTTCCCAGAAGCTTTCTTT
TRBV6-1	TRBD1	TRBJ2-7	.	CASNSRQGPYEQYF	TGTGCCAGCAATAGCCGACAGGGGCCCTACGAGCAGTACTTC
TRBV19	.	TRBJ1-3	many	CASSINRWDTIYF	TGTGCCAGTAGTATCAACAGATGGGACACCATATATTTT
TRBV2	.	TRBJ1-5	.	CASSDRTVSQPQHF	TGTGCCAGCAGCGATAGGACAGTCTCGCAGCCCCAGCATTTT
TRBV12-3/TRBV12-4	TRBD1	TRBJ1-1	many	CASCSGTGKAYTEAFF	TGTGCCAGCTGCAGTGGGACAGGAAAGGCATACACTGAAGCTTTCTTT
TRBV29-1	.	TRBJ1-1	few	CSANSRDQGLTEAFF	TGCAGCGCCAATAGTCGGGACCAGGGGCTCACTGAAGCTTTCTTT
TRBV7-9	.	TRBJ2-6	few	CASSPWAAGANVLTF	TGTGCCAGCAGTCCATGGGCTGCTGGGGCCAACGTCCTGACTTTC
TRBV6-5	.	TRBJ2-7	.	CASSYSWEREQYF	TGTGCCAGCAGTTACTCGTGGGAGCGCGAGCAGTACTTC
TRBV6-2/TRBV6-3	.	TRBJ1-3	many	CASSSTSGAGNTIYF	TGTGCCAGCAGTTCTACTTCCGGGGCTGGAAACACCATATATTTT
TRBV28	.	TRBJ2-7	.	CASSLSTETYEQYF	TGTGCCAGCAGTTTATCCACCGAGACCTACGAGCAGTACTTC
TRBV2	TRBD2	TRBJ2-7	many	CASRFGLDSYEQYF	TGTGCCAGCAGATTCGGACTAGACAGCTACGAGCAGTACTTC
TRBV12-3/TRBV12-4	.	TRBJ1-5	.	CASSPGSGANQPQHF	TGTGCCAGCAGCCCAGGGTCAGGGGCCAATCAGCCCCAGCATTTT
TRBV7-8	.	TRBJ2-2	many	CASSYLVTVENTGELFF	TGTGCCAGCAGCTACCTTGTCACGGTAGAGAACACCGGGGAGCTGTTTTTT
TRBV28	.	TRBJ2-5	many	CASSLGRGKETQYF	TGTGCCAGCAGTTTAGGGAGGGGGAAAGAGACCCAGTACTTC
TRBV29-1	.	TRBJ1-2	many	CSVEGSRNNYGYTF	TGCAGCGTTGAGGGAAGCAGGAATAACTATGGCTACACCTTC
TRBV6-1	.	TRBJ2-7	few	CATQNFGGSYEQYF	TGTGCCACCCAAAATTTCGGGGGTAGCTACGAGCAGTACTTC
TRBV28	.	TRBJ2-7	.	CASSRRTGGGYEQYF	TGTGCCAGCAGTCGTCGGACAGGCGGGGGCTACGAGCAGTACTTC
TRBV19	TRBD1	TRBJ1-2	many	CASRPTGTYGYTF	TGTGCCAGTAGGCCGACAGGGACCTATGGCTACACCTTC
TRBV6-5	.	TRBJ2-7	.	CASSSWGANEQYF	TGTGCCAGCAGTTCGTGGGGGGCCAACGAGCAGTACTTC
TRBV11-3	TRBD2	TRBJ2-7	many	CASSFGLASYEQYF	TGTGCCAGCAGCTTCGGACTAGCAAGCTACGAGCAGTACTTC
TRBV19	.	TRBJ2-7	.	CASSIRGGGQALSEQYF	TGTGCCAGTAGTATAAGAGGGGGGGGACAGGCCCTTTCCGAGCAGTACTTC
TRBV15	.	TRBJ2-5	many	CATSRSLGSGETQYF	TGTGCCACCAGCAGGTCTCTGGGATCGGGAGAGACCCAGTACTTC
TRBV10-3	TRBD1	TRBJ1-1	many	CASRRSTGNPNTEAFF	TGTGCCAGCAGGAGATCGACAGGGAACCCGAACACTGAAGCTTTCTTT
TRBV12-3/TRBV12-4	TRBD1	TRBJ1-2	many	CASRRKTGDGYTF	TGTGCCAGCAGGCGAAAAACAGGGGATGGCTACACCTTC
TRBV11-2	.	TRBJ2-7	many	CASSLPLTDSTGEQYF	TGTGCCAGCAGCCTACCCTTGACGGACTCTACGGGCGAGCAGTACTTC
TRBV4-1	TRBD2	TRBJ2-7	many	CASSPSPLGGSSYEQYF	TGCGCCAGCAGCCCTTCCCCCCTCGGGGGGAGCTCCTACGAGCAGTACTTC
TRBV12-3/TRBV12-4	.	TRBJ2-5	many	CASSWGRRAQETQYF	TGTGCCAGCAGCTGGGGACGGAGGGCACAAGAGACCCAGTACTTC
TRBV5-1	.	TRBJ1-2	many	CASSLAIDGDYGYTF	TGCGCCAGCAGCTTGGCGATCGACGGCGACTATGGCTACACCTTC